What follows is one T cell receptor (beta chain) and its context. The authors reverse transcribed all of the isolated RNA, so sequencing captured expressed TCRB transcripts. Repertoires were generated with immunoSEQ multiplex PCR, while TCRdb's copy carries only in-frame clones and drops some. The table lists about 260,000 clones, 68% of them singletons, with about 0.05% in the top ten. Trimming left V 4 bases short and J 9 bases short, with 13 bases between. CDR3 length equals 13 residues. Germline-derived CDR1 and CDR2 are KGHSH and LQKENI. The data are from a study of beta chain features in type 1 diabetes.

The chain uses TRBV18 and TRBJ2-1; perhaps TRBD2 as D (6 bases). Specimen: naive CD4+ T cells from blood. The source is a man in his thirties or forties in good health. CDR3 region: CASSQSQEGEQFF. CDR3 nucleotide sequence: TGTGCCAGCTCACAGAGTCAGGAGGGTGAGCAGTTCTTC.